The next 14 T cell receptor beta chains were all read from a single sample in a study of molecular identifiers for immune sequencing clone quantification. TCRdb re-called the PCR reads through MiXCR, storing one row per CDR3 protein. The profile shows around 94,000 distinct CDR3 sequences, under 40% of them singletons. Material: naive CD8+ T cells from blood, with Jurkat cell RNA spiked in. Documented subset: FACS-sorted CD8+CD4-CCR7+CD45RA+ naive T cells. The receptors were gathered from a human donor in good health. Some libraries in this study had Jurkat cell RNA spiked in.

This clonotype occurred a few times. The V gene is TRBV12-3 or TRBV12-4, the J gene TRBJ2-1; 8 nucleotides align to TRBD1. The CDR3 covers 14 residues. The V and J ends lost 3 bases and 10 bases, in that order; junction bases with no gene match: 8. The CDR3 DNA reads TGTGCCAGCAGTTTTGGACAGGGTTTTCGCGAGCAGTTCTTC. Its translation: CASSFGQGFREQFF.

This clonotype appeared once. In this CDR3 the conserved last residue, phenylalanine or tryptophan, is missing, so a read error is likely. This chain links TRBV28 with TRBJ2-7, with D unresolved. The CDR3 has 17 residues. Trimming shortened V by 2 bases and J by 2 bases, and 19 bases separated the two germline ends. CDR1 MDHEN and CDR2 SYDVKM come from the germline V gene. The CDR3 sequence: CASSLPRRFAAAYEQYL. DNA for the CDR3: TGTGCCAGCAGTTTACCCCGTCGTTTCGCGGCAGCCTACGAGCAGTACCTC.

The chain combines TRBV12-5 with TRBJ2-2, with D possibly called TRBD1 or TRBD2 (5 bases each). The V end lost 2 bases, the J end lost 5 bases, and 12 bases lay between the germline ends. The length of the CDR3 is 15 residues. CDR1 and CDR2 from the germline V gene are LGHNT and FRNRAP. CDR3: CASGLQGEYTGELFF. The CDR3 bases are TGTGCTAGTGGTTTGCAGGGAGAATATACCGGGGAGCTGTTTTTT.

The V gene is TRBV4-3, the J gene TRBJ1-2; D gene unclear. With 4 bases removed from V and 7 bases from J, the gap between germline ends came to 16 bases. This CDR3 region has 14 residues. Germline CDR1 reads LGHNA; CDR2 reads YSLEER. As DNA, the CDR3 is TGCGCCAGCAGCCGTGCTGAGGGATACTCTGGCTACACCTTC. This gives the protein CASSRAEGYSGYTF.

With respect to this clonotype: Just one base apart from a much larger clone, this may be a read error. The CDR3 nucleotides read TGTGGCAGCAGTGAAGGGCCAGGGTCAGATACGCAGTATTTT. Its translation: CGSSEGPGSDTQYF. V is TRBV6-1 and J is TRBJ2-3; tentative D call: TRBD1 (5 bases). The germline V gene encodes CDR1 MNHNS and CDR2 SASEGT. The CDR3 spans 14 residues.

This clonotype turned up a few times. The chain links TRBV7-9 to TRBJ2-5, with TRBD1 identical over 7 bases. Unmatched junction bases numbered 3, after V lost 3 bases and J lost 2 bases. This CDR3 is built from 14 residues. Germline CDR1 and CDR2: SEHNR and FQNEAQ (reference sequence). The CDR3 here is CASSLAQGQETQYF. CDR3 sequence (DNA): TGTGCCAGCAGCTTGGCACAGGGGCAAGAGACCCAGTACTTC.

The V call is TRBV2, the J call TRBJ1-5, with 8 bases matching TRBD1. V was pared by 6 bases and J by 2 bases, with 6 bases of the junction left unmatched. Germline assignment: CDR1 SNHLY and CDR2 FYNNEI. This CDR3 is built from 15 residues. The CDR3 coding sequence is TGTGCCAGCAGAATCCCGGGACAGGGCAATCAGCCCCAGCATTTT. This codes for CASRIPGQGNQPQHF.

There are a few counts of this clonotype. This chain connects TRBV24-1 to TRBJ2-3; D not resolved. V lost 9 bases, J lost 2 bases, and 11 bases lay in between. Germline V gene data show CDR1 as KGHDR and CDR2 as SFDVKD. The CDR3 has 13 residues. The CDR3 DNA is TGTGCCACCTCGGCTGAAATCACAGATACGCAGTATTTT. Amino acids: CATSAEITDTQYF.

Remarks on this clonotype: Likely a read error: the CDR3 ends without its conserved phenylalanine or tryptophan. The chain carries TRBV7-9 and TRBJ2-5; D is undetermined. The CDR3 length is 15 residues. With 7 bases removed from V and 7 bases from J, the gap between germline ends came to 22 bases. The germline V gene encodes CDR1 SEHNR and CDR2 FQNEAQ (reference sequence). For the CDR3, the DNA is TGTGCCAGCACGCGGCGACCCTCATCTTCCGTGACCCAGTACATC. It specifies CASTRRPSSSVTQYI.

Notes on this clonotype: One base away lies a much larger clone, so this may be a sequencing read error. This chain uses TRBV21-1 with TRBJ2-2; no DNA check was done on the table's D call, TRBD1. TRBV21-1 is described as a pseudogene. CDR3 length: 15 residues. CDR3 in DNA: TGTGCCAGCAGCAGGGACAGCCCGAACACCGGGGAGCTGCTTTTT. Protein: CASSRDSPNTGELLF.

Comments on this clonotype: Just one base apart from a much larger clone, this may be a read error. Because it lacks the conserved phenylalanine or tryptophan at the end, this CDR3 is likely a read error. The V gene is TRBV12-3 or TRBV12-4, the J gene TRBJ1-1, with no clear D. Trimming cost V 2 bases and J 3 bases, with 10 bases left between them. The CDR3 totals 14 residues. CDR3 in DNA: TGTGCCAGCAGTTTACCAGCGACCGACACTGAAGCTTTCTCT. Its protein product is CASSLPATDTEAFS.

The chain combines TRBV7-2 with TRBJ2-7; possibly TRBD2 for D (6 bases). This CDR3 comprises 13 residues. V was cut by 4 bases and J by 7 bases, with 14 bases left in between. Germline V gene data show CDR1 as SGHTA and CDR2 as FQGNSA. The CDR3 region is CASSSALAGEQYF. CDR3 bases: TGTGCCAGCAGCTCAGCACTAGCTGGGGAGCAGTACTTC.

This clonotype was counted only a few times. V is TRBV4-2 and J is TRBJ2-7; 13 nucleotides agree with TRBD2. Germline V CDR1 and CDR2: LGHNA, YNFKEQ. This CDR3 region has 18 residues. V shed 5 bases, J shed 4 bases, and the junction held 14 bases outside the gene matches. CDR3 DNA sequence: TGTGCCAGCAGCTGGGGACTAGCGGGATTGGCACCCAGATACGAGCAGTACTTC. Translation: CASSWGLAGLAPRYEQYF.

V and J are TRBV21-1 and TRBJ2-1; the table names TRBD2, a call not compared with the DNA. TRBV21-1 is a recognized pseudogene. The CDR3 consists of 15 residues. In DNA form, the CDR3 reads TGTGCCAGCAGCAGACTAGCGGGAGTAATGAATGAGCAGTTCTTC. It codes for CASSRLAGVMNEQFF.